This TCR beta chain was identified during a study of blood T cell repertoires in COVID-19. Whole-study context: Sites across the United States, Italy and Spain contributed samples from acute and convalescent COVID-19. T cells, B-cell-depleted T cells, or PBMCs supplied cDNA or gDNA.

The authors' processing: Scientists estimated how many nucleated cells there were by amplifying reference gene primers. The table came from immunoSEQ multiplex PCR; TCRdb's copy has only in-frame clones and leaves some out. V, J and clone size were drawn from that table, and D and trimming were deduced from the DNA. The data hold fewer than 300,000 clones, with approximately 81% observed a single time. Material: peripheral blood. This TCR was recovered from a woman aged 18-30 years with acute or convalescent COVID-19.

The CDR3 nucleotides read TGTGCCAGCAGTTACCGGCCAGGGTTTGGAAACACCATATATTTT. It is translated as CASSYRPGFGNTIYF. V gene TRBV6-5 combines with J gene TRBJ1-3; tentatively, D is TRBD1 (5 bases). V was trimmed by 2 bases and J by 3 bases, leaving 11 bases between them. CDR3 size: 15 residues. Germline V CDR1 and CDR2: MNHEY, SVGAGI.